One TCR beta chain is described in this entry. The data derive from a study of PD-L1 blockade in urothelial cancer. The V segment lost 2 bases and the J segment 6 bases; nucleotides outside the gene matches: 7. CDR1 is MNHNY and CDR2 is SVGAGI in the germline V gene (reference sequence). This CDR3 has 15 residues. Noted time point: peripheral blood 6 weeks after treatment start. The repertoire was sequenced with immunoSEQ multiplex PCR; TCRdb's copy has only in-frame clones and lacks some. The sample holds 31,000 or so clones, about 88% seen once. The specimen was PBMCs, collected around atezolizumab (anti-PD-L1) treatment. The clonotype was recovered from a man older than 75 with urothelial cancer. The chain couples TRBV6-6 to TRBJ2-1; TRBD1 matches at 7 bases. The CDR3 bases are TGTGCCAGCAGTTACGGGCAGGGGGTCCTCAATGAGCAGTTCTTC. Translating it yields CASSYGQGVLNEQFF.